This TCR beta chain was documented in a study of glioma-infiltrating T cells. Using RNA template, CDR3s of TCR alpha and beta were amplified with iRepertoire arm-PCR. TCRdb re-analysed the multiplex PCR reads in MiXCR, keeping a single row per CDR3 protein. Of some 100,000 distinct CDR3 sequences in the sample, less than 30% were seen once. This CDR3 contains 13 residues. The germline V gene encodes CDR1 MNHNS and CDR2 SASEGT. A word on this clonotype: The junction shows a germline mismatch at one end, possibly a read error.

The sequencing input was glioma tissue, nonneoplastic brain tissue, or PBMCs (not recorded which). V is TRBV6-1 and J is TRBJ1-5; D is undetermined. This TCR derives from a human donor with low-grade glioma or glioblastoma, undergoing nonglioma brain surgery, or in good health (not recorded which). CDR3 DNA sequence: TGTGCCAACAGCCTCCCGTCCAATCAGCTCCAGCATTTT. The encoded protein is CANSLPSNQLQHF.